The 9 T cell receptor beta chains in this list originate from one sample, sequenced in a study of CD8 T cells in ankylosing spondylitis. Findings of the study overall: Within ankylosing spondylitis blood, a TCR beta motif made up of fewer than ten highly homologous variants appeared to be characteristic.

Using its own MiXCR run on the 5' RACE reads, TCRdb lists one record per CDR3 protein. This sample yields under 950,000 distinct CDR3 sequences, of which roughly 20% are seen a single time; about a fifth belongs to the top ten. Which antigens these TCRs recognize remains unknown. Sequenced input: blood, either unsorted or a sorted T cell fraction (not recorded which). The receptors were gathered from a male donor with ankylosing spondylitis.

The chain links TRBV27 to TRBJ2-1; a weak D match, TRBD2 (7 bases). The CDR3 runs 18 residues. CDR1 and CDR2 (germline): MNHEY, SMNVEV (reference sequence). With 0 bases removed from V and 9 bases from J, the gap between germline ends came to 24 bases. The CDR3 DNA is TGTGCCAGCAGTTTATCGGCCGGGGGATGGGGGGGCGTAGGTGAGCAGTTCTTC. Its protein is CASSLSAGGWGGVGEQFF.

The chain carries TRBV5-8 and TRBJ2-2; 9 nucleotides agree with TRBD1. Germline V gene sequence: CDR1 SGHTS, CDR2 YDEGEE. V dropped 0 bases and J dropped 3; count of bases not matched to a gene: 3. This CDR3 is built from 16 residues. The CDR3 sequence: CASSLEQGAYTGELFF. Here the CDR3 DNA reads TGTGCCAGCAGCTTGGAACAGGGGGCGTACACCGGGGAGCTGTTTTTT.

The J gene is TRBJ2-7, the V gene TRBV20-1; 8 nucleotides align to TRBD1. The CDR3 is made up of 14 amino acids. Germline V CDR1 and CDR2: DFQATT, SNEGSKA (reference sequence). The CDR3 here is CSSLADRAGHEQYF. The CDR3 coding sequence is TGCAGCTCACTGGCGGACAGGGCAGGGCACGAGCAGTACTTC.

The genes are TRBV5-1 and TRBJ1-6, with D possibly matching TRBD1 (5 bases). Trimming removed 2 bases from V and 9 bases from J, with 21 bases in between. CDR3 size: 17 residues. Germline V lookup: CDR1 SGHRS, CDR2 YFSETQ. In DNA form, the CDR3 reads TGCGCCAGCAGCTTTATGAACGAGGGGATCATGGGTTCACCCCTCCACTTT. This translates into CASSFMNEGIMGSPLHF.

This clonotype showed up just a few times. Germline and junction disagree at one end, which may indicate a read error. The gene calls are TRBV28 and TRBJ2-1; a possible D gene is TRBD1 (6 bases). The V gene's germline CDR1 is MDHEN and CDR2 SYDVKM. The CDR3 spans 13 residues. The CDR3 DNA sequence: TGTGTCAGCAGAACTGCAGGGGTCAATGAGCAGTTCTTC. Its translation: CVSRTAGVNEQFF.

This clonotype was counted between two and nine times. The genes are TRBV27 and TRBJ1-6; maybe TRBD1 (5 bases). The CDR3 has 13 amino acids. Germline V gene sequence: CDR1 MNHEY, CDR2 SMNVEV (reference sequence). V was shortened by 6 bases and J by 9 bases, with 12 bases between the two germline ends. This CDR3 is CASRGGFGSPLHF. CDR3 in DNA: TGTGCCAGCAGGGGGGGGTTCGGTTCACCCCTCCACTTT.

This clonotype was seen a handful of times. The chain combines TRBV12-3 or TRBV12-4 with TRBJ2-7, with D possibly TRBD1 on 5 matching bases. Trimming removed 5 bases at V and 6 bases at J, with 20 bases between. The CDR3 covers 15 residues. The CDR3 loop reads CASSPGQISPGEQYF. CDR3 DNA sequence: TGTGCCAGCAGTCCAGGGCAGATATCTCCTGGCGAGCAGTACTTC.

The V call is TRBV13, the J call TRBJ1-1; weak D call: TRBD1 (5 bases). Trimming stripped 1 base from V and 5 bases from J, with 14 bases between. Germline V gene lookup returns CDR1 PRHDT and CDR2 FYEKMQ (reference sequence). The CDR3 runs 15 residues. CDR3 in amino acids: CASSLVGVGRTEAFF. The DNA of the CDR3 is TGTGCCAGCAGCTTAGTGGGGGTCGGGCGAACTGAAGCTTTCTTT.

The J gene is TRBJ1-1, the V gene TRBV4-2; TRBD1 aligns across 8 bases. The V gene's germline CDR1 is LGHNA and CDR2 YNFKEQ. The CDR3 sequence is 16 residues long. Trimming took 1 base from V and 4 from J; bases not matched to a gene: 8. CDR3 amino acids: CASSQAAGGVSTEAFF. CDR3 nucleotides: TGTGCCAGCAGCCAAGCCGCAGGGGGCGTTAGCACTGAAGCTTTCTTT.